Each of the 3 T cell receptor beta chains below was sequenced from the same sample in a study of T cell changes during pregnancy in multiple sclerosis. The method was immunoSEQ multiplex PCR; TCRdb's version includes in-frame clones alone and lacks a portion of them. Of about 23,000 clones in the sample, about 88% were seen once. Specimen: CD8+ T cells from peripheral blood mononuclear cells, collected after pregnancy. The receptors originated from a female donor with multiple sclerosis, enrolled in a pregnancy study.

This clone has more than one count but fewer than ten. The chain links TRBV29-1 to TRBJ1-1; TRBD1 matches 9 bases. V was pared by 3 bases and J by 4 bases, with 6 bases of the junction left unmatched. Germline V gives CDR1 SQVTM, CDR2 ANQGSEA. The CDR3 covers 14 residues. The CDR3 DNA reads as TGCAGCGTTGACTCGACAGGGGGACTCACTGAAGCTTTCTTT. Translation: CSVDSTGGLTEAFF.

This chain joins TRBV13 and TRBJ2-3; D possibly corresponds to TRBD1 (5 bases). Trimming shortened V by 4 bases and J by 0 bases, and 17 bases separated the two germline ends. CDR1 is PRHDT, CDR2 FYEKMQ, per germline (reference sequence). There are 17 residues in the CDR3. CDR3 in DNA: TGTGCCAGCAGCTCGTCACTACAGGATAATAGCACAGATACGCAGTATTTT. This translates into CASSSSLQDNSTDTQYF.

The J gene is TRBJ2-7, the V gene TRBV6-1; 8 bases agree with TRBD2. V trimming: 1 base; J trimming: 0 bases; junction bases outside the gene matches: 8. The length of the CDR3 is 17 residues. Germline-derived CDR1 and CDR2 are MNHNS and SASEGT. The CDR3 nucleotides are TGTGCCAGCAGTGAAGAAGCTCTGGCGGGGGGCTCCTACGAGCAGTACTTC. Translation gives CASSEEALAGGSYEQYF.